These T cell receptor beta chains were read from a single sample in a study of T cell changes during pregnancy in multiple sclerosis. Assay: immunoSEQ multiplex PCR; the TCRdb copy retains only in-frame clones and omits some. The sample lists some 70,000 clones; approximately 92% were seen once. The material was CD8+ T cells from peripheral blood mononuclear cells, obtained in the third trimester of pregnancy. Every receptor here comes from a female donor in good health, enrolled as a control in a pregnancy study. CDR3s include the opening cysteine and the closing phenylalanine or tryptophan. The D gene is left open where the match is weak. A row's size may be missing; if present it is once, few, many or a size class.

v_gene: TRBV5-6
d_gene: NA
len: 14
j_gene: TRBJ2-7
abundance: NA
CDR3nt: TGTGCCAGCAGCTTGGGGTCCAGGGTCTACGAGCAGTACTTC
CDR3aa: CASSLGSRVYEQYF

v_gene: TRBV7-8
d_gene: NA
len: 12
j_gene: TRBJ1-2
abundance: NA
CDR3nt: TGTGCCAGCAGCTCAGGGTTCTATGGCTACACCTTC
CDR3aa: CASSSGFYGYTF

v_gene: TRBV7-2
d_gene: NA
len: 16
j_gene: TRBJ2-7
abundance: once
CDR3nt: TGTGCCAGCAGCTTAAATGGGCAAACAAGCTCCTACGAGCAGTACTTC
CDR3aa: CASSLNGQTSSYEQYF

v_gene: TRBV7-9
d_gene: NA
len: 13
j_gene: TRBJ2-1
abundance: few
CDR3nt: TGTGCCAGCAGCTCGCGAGCCATGGATGAGCAGTTCTTC
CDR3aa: CASSSRAMDEQFF

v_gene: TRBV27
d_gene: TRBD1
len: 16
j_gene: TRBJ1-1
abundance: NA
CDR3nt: TGTGCCAGCAGTGGAGGGACAGGGGGCATAGGCACTGAAGCTTTCTTT
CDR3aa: CASSGGTGGIGTEAFF

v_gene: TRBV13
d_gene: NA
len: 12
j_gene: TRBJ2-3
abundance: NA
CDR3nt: TGTGCCAGCAGCACAGGATCGGAAACGCAGTATTTT
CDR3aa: CASSTGSETQYF

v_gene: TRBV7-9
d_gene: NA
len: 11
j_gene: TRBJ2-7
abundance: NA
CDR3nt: TGTGCCAGCAGCTCCCCTAATGAGCAGTACTTC
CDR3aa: CASSSPNEQYF

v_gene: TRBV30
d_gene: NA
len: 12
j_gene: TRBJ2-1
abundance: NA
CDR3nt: TGTGCCTGGTACTACTCCTACAATGAGCAGTTCTTC
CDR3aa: CAWYYSYNEQFF

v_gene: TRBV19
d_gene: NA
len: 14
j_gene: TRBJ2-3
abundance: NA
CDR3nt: TGTGCCAGTAGTATTATCCAGGGGACAGATACGCAGTATTTT
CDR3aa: CASSIIQGTDTQYF

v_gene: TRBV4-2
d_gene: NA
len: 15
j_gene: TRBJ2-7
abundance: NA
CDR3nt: TGTGCCAGCAGCCCTCCCGGGACTGCGTCCTACGAGCAGTACTTC
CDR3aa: CASSPPGTASYEQYF

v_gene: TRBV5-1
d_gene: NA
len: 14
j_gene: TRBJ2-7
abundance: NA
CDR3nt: TGCGCCAGCAGCTTCTATCCCGGTAGCTACGAGCAGTACTTC
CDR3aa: CASSFYPGSYEQYF

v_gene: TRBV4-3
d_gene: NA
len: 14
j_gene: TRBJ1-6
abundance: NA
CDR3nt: TGCGCCAGCAGCCAAGGACAGTATAATTCACCCCTCCACTTT
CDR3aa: CASSQGQYNSPLHF

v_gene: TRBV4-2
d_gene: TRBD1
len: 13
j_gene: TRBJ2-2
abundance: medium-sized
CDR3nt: TGTGCCAGCAGGGACAGGGACACCGGGGAGCTGTTTTTT
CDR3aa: CASRDRDTGELFF

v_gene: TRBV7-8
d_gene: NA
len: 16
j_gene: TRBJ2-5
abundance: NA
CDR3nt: TGTGCCAGCAGCTCCAAGGTGGGCTCCACGCAAGAGACCCAGTACTTC
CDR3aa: CASSSKVGSTQETQYF

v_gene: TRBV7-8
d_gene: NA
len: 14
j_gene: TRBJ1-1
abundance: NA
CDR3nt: TGTGCCAGCAGCTTAAGGGGAAGGAACACTGAAGCTTTCTTT
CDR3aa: CASSLRGRNTEAFF

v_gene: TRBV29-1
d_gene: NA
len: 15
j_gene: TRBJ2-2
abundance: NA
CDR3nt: TGCAGCGTTGACGTACAGAAAACCTCCCCCGGGGAGCTGTTTTTT
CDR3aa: CSVDVQKTSPGELFF

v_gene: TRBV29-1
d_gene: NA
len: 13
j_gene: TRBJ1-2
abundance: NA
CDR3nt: TGCAGCGTCGCCGATCCGGGGGTGGGTGGCTACACCTTC
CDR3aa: CSVADPGVGGYTF

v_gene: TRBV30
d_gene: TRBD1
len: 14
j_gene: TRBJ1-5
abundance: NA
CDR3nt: TGTGCCTGGGACCAGGGGGTGGGCCTTCAGCCCCAGCATTTT
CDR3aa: CAWDQGVGLQPQHF

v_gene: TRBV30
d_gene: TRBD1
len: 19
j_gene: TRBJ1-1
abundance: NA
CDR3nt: TGTGCCTGGAGTGTTACAGGGGGCGATGGCGTGCGCATGAACACTGAAGCTTTCTTT
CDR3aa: CAWSVTGGDGVRMNTEAFF

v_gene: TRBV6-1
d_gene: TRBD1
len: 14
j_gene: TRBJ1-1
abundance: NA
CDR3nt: TGTGCCAGCAGTGGGACAGGGGCGGCCACTGAAGCTTTCTTT
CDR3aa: CASSGTGAATEAFF

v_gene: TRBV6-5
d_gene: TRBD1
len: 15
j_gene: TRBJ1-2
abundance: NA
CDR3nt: TGTGCCAGCAGTTATACCACCCAGGGGGCTTATGGCTACACCTTC
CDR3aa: CASSYTTQGAYGYTF

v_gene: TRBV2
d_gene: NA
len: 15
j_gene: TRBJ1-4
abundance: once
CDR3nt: TGTGCCAGCAGTGGGCAGGGCAGTACGAGTGAAAAACTGTTTTTT
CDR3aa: CASSGQGSTSEKLFF

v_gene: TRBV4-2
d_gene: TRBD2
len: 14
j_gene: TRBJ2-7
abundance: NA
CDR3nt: TGTGCCAGCAGCCAAGTGGTGGGGGGGTACGAGCAGTACTTC
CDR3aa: CASSQVVGGYEQYF

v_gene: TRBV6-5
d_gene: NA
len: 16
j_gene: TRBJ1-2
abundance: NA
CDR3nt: TGTGCCAGCAGTTACGGGACCCTAGGAGGGGTTGAAGGCTACACCTTC
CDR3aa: CASSYGTLGGVEGYTF

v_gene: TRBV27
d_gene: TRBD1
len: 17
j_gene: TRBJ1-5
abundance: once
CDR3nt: TGTGCCAGCAGTTCCGGGACAGGGGATTTAGGAAATCAGCCCCAGCATTTT
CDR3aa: CASSSGTGDLGNQPQHF

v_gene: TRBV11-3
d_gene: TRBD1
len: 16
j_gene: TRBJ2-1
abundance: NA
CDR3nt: TGTGCCAGCAGCGAAAGGGACAGGGGCATTAGCGATGAGCAGTTCTTC
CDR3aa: CASSERDRGISDEQFF

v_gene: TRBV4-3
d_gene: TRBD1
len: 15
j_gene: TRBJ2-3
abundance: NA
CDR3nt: TGCGCCAGCAGCCAAGAGACAGGGTATCCAGATACGCAGTATTTT
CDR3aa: CASSQETGYPDTQYF

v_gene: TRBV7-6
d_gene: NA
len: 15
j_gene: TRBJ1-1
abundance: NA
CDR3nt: TGTGCCAGCAGACTTAAGGCGGCCCTTGGCACTGAAGCTTTCTTT
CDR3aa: CASRLKAALGTEAFF

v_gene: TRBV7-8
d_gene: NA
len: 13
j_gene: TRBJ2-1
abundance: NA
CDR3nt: TGTGCCAGCAGGCAGGGGGGTTACAATGAGCAGTTCTTC
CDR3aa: CASRQGGYNEQFF

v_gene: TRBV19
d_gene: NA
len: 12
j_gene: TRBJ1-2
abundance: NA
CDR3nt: TGTGCGAGTAGGGAGGGTTTCTATGGCTACACCTTC
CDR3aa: CASREGFYGYTF

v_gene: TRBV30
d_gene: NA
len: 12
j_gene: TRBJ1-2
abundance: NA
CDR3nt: TGTGCCTGGACAATTCGGGGCTATGGCTACACCTTC
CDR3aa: CAWTIRGYGYTF

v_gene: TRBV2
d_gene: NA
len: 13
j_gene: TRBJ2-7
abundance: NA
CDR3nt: TGTGCCAGCAGTGAAGCGCGGGCCCACGAGCAGTACTTC
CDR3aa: CASSEARAHEQYF

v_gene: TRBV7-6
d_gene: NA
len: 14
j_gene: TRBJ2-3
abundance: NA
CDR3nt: TGTGCCAGCAGCAGGGGCCGGCTCACAGATACGCAGTATTTT
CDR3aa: CASSRGRLTDTQYF

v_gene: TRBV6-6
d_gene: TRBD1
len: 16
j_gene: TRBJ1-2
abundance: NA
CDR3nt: TGTGCCAGCAGTCACGCTCCGACAGGGCGAGCGGAGGGCTACACCTTC
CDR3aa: CASSHAPTGRAEGYTF

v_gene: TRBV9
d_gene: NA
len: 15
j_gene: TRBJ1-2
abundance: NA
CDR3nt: TGTGCCAGCAGCGTAGTAGGAGACAGAGTAGGCGGCTACACCTTC
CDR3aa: CASSVVGDRVGGYTF

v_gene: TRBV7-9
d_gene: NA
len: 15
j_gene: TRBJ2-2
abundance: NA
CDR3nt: TGTGCCAGCAGCTTAGGGGCCGCGAACACCGGGGAGCTGTTTTTT
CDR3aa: CASSLGAANTGELFF

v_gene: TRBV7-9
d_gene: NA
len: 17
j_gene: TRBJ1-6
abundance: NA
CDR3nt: TGTGCCAGCAGCTACCCCCTGACGGGGAGTACTAATTCACCCCTCCACTTT
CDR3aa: CASSYPLTGSTNSPLHF

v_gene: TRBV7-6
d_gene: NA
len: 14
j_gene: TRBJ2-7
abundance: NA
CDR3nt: TGTGCCAGCAGCTTAGCCGGTGGGGGCGACGAGCAGTACTTC
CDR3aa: CASSLAGGGDEQYF

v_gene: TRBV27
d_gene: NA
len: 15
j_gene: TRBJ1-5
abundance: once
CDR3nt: TGTGCCAGCAGTTCACTATCGACAGTGAATGAGCCCCAGCATTTT
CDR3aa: CASSSLSTVNEPQHF

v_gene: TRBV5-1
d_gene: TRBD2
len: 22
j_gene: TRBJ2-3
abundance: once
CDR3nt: TGCGCCAGCAGCTTCATAGGGGGCGATCCTTCTAGCGGGGGCCAGTCCCCAGATACGCAGTATTTT
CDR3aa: CASSFIGGDPSSGGQSPDTQYF

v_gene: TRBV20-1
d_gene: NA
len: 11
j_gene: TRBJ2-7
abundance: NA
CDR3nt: TGCAGTGGACAGTTCTCCTACGAGCAGTACTTC
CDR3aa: CSGQFSYEQYF

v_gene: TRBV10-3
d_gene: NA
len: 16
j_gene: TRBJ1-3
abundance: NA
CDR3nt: TGTGCCATCAGTGTGGGAACAGGGAACTCTGGAAACACCATATATTTT
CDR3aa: CAISVGTGNSGNTIYF

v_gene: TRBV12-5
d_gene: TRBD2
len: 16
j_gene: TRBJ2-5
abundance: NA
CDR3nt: TGTGCTAGTGGTTTGGTCGGAACTAGCGGGAAAGAGACCCAGTACTTC
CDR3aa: CASGLVGTSGKETQYF